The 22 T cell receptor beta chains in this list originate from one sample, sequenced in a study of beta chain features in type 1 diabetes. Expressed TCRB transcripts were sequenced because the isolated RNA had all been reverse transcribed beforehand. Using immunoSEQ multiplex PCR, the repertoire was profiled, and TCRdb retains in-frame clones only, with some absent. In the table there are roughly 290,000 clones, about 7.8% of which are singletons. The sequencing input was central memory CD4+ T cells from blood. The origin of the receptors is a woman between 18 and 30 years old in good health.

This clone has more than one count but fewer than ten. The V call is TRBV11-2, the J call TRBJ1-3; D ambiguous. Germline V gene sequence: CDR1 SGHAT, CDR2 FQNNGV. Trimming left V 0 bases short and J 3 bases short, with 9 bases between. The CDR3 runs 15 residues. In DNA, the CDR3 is TGTGCCAGCAGCTTAGATCCGGTGGGTGGAAACACCATATATTTT. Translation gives CASSLDPVGGNTIYF.

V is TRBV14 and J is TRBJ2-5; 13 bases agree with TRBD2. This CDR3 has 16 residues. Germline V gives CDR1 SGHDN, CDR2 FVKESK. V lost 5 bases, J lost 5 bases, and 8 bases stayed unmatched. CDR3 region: CASSLRTSGSWETQYF. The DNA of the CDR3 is TGTGCCAGCAGCTTAAGGACTAGCGGGAGTTGGGAGACCCAGTACTTC.

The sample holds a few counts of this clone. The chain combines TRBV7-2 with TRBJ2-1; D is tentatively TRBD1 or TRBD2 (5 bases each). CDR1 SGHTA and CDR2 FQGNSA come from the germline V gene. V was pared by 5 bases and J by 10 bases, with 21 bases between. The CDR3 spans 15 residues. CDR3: CASSDGAGRLGEQFF. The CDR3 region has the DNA TGTGCCAGCAGCGACGGGGCGGGTCGGTTGGGGGAGCAGTTCTTC.

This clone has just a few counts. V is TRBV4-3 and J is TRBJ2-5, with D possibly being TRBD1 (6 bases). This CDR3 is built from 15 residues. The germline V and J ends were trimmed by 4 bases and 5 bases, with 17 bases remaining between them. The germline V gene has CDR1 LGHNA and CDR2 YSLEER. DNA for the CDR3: TGCGCCAGCAGCCCCATGTCTCGGCAGGGGGAGACCCAGTACTTC. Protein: CASSPMSRQGETQYF.

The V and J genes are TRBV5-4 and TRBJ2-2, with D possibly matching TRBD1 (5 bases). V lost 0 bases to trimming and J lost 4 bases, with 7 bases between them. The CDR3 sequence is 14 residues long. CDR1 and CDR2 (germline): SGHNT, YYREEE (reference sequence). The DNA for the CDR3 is TGTGCCAGCAGCTTGGGACAGTTCACCGGGGAGCTGTTTTTT. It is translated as CASSLGQFTGELFF.

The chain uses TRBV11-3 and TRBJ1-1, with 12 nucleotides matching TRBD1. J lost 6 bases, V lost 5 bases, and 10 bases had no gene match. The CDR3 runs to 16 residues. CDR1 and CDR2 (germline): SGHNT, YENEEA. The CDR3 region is CASSTISGTGGSEAFF. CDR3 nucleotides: TGTGCCAGCAGCACAATATCCGGGACAGGGGGCTCTGAAGCTTTCTTT.

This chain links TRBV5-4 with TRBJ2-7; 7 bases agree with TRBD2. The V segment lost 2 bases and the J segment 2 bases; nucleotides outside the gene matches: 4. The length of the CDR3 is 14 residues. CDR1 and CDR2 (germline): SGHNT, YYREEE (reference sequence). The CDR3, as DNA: TGTGCCAGCAGCTTCGAGCGGGAAACCTACGAGCAGTACGTC. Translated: CASSFERETYEQYV.

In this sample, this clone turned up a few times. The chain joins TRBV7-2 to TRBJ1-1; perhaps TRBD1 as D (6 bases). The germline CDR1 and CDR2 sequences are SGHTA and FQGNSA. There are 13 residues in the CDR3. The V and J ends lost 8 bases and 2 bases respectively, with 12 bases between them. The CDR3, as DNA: TGTGCCAGCTCGAACAGGGTTAACACTGAAGCTTTCTTT. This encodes CASSNRVNTEAFF.

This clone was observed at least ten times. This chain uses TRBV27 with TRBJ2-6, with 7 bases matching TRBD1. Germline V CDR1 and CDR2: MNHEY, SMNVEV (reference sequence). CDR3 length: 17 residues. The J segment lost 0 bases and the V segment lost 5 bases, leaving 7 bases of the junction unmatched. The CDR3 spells CASSPGQFSSGANVLTF. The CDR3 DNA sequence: TGTGCCAGCAGTCCGGGACAGTTCAGCTCTGGGGCCAACGTCCTGACTTTC.

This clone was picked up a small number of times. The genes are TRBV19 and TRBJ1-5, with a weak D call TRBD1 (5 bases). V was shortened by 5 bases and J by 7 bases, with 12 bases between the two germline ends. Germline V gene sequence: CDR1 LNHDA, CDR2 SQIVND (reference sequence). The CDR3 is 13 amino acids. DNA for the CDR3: TGTGCCAGTAGTGTGGGGTGGGGGCAGCCCCAGCATTTT. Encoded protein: CASSVGWGQPQHF.

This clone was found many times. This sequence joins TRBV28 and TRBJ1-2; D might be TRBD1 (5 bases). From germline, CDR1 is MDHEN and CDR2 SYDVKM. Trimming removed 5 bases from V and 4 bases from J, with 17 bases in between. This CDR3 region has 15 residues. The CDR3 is CASSPTLQGSYGYTF. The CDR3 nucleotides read TGTGCCAGCAGTCCCACTTTGCAGGGAAGCTATGGCTACACCTTC.

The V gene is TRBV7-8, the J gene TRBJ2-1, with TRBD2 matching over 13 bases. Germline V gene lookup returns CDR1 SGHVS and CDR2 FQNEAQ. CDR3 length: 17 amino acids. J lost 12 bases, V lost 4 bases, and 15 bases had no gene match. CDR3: CASSSSAGTSGKFGQFF. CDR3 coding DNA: TGTGCCAGCAGCTCGTCAGCCGGGACTAGCGGGAAGTTTGGGCAGTTCTTC.

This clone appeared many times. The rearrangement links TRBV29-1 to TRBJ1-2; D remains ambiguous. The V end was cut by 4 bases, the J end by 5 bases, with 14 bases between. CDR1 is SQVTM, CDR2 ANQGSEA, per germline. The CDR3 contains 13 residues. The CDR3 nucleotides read TGCAGCGTTGGAGTTAGGGCAGCGTATGGCTACACCTTC. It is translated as CSVGVRAAYGYTF.

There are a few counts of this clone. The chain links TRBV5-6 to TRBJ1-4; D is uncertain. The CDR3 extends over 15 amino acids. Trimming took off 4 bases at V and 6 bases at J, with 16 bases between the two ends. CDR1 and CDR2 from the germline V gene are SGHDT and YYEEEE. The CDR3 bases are TGTGCCAGCAGCGAGGTCGGCAGGAGGGATGAAAAACTGTTTTTT. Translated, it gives CASSEVGRRDEKLFF.

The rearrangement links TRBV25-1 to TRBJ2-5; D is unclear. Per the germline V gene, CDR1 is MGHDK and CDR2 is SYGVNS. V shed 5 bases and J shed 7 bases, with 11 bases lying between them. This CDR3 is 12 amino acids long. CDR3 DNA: TGTGCCAGCAGTCTTAGGACGGCGACCCAGTACTTC. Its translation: CASSLRTATQYF. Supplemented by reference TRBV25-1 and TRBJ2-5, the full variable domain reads EADIYQTPRYLVIGTGKKITLECSQTMGHDKMYWYQQDPGMELHLIHYSYGVNSTEKGDLSSESTVSRIRTEHFPLTLESARPSHTSQYLCASSLRTATQYFGPGTRLLVL.

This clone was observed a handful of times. Here the CDR3 reads CASTPTTGNTEAFF. The CDR3 DNA follows: TGTGCCAGCACCCCCACGACAGGGAACACTGAAGCTTTCTTT. The V gene is TRBV25-1, the J gene TRBJ1-1; D might be TRBD1 (6 bases). The CDR3 runs to 14 residues. From germline, CDR1 is MGHDK and CDR2 SYGVNS. Trimming shortened V by 7 bases and J by 1 base, and 13 bases separated the two germline ends.

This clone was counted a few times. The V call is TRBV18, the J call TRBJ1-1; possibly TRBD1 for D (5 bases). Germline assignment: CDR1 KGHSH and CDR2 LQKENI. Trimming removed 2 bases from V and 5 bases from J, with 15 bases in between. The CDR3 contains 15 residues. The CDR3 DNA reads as TGTGCCAGCTCACCAAAGTTAGGGGTAGGGACTGAAGCTTTCTTT. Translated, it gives CASSPKLGVGTEAFF.

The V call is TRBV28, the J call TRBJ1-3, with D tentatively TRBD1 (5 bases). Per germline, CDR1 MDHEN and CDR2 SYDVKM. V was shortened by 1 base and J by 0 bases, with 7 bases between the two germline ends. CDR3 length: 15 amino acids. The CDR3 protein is CASSLFGTSGNTIYF. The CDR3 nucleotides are TGTGCCAGCAGTTTATTCGGGACCTCTGGAAACACCATATATTTT.

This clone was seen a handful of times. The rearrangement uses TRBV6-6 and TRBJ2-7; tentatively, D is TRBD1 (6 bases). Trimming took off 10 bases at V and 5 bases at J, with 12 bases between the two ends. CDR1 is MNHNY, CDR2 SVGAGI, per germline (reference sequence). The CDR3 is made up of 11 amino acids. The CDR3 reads CATTGSHEQYF. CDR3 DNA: TGTGCCACAACAGGGTCCCACGAGCAGTACTTC.

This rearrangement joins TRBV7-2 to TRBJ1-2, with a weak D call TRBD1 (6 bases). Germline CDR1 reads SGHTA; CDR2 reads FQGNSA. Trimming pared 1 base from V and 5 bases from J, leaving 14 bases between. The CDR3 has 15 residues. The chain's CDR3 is CASSLVWGAKYGYTF. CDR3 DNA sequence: TGTGCCAGCAGCTTAGTCTGGGGGGCAAAATATGGCTACACCTTC.

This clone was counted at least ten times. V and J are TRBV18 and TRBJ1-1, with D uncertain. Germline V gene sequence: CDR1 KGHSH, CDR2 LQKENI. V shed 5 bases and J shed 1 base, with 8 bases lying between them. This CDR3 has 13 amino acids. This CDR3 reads CASSTDPNTEAFF. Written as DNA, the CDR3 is TGTGCCAGCTCAACCGACCCGAACACTGAAGCTTTCTTT.

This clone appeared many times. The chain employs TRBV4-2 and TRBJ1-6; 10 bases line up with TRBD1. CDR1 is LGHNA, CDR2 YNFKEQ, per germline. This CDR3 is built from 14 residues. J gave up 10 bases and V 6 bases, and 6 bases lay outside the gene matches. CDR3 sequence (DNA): TGTGCCAGCAGTGACCCGGGACAGGGGTCACCCCTCCACTTT. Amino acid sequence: CASSDPGQGSPLHF.